The 7 T cell receptor beta chains reported below all come from one sample, sequenced in a study of blood T cells in healthy people across ages. With a J-beta primer mix and a sample-barcoded 5' primer, a second PCR ran about 6 to 11 cycles. Via MiXCR, TCRdb re-called the 5' RACE reads, giving one row per CDR3 protein. The profile shows 730,000 or so distinct CDR3 sequences, roughly 47% of them singletons. The material sequenced was blood. Every receptor here comes from a woman aged 55-69 years in good health.

This clonotype turned up a few times. The chain carries TRBV15 and TRBJ1-2; D is uncertain. The germline CDR1 and CDR2 sequences are LNHNV and YYDKDF (reference sequence). This CDR3 contains 14 residues. Between the trimmed V and J ends, which lost 0 bases and 3 bases, there was a span of 8 bases. The CDR3 bases are TGTGCCACCAGCAGAGATCAGCATCACTATGGCTACACCTTC. Protein sequence: CATSRDQHHYGYTF.

V gene TRBV2 combines with J gene TRBJ2-7; D might be TRBD1 (5 bases). The CDR3 runs to 15 residues. V was pared by 7 bases and J by 1 base, with 17 bases between. CDR1 and CDR2 (germline): SNHLY, FYNNEI. The CDR3 coding sequence is TGTGCCAGCACCAATGGTAGGACACTATCCTACGAGCAGTACTTC. Translation: CASTNGRTLSYEQYF.

This chain uses TRBV6-1 with TRBJ2-1; D unclear. This CDR3 is built from 15 residues. CDR1 and CDR2 from the germline V gene are MNHNS and SASEGT. Trimming cost V 9 bases and J 9 bases, with 24 bases left between them. The CDR3 loop is CASSSGSPLVSEQFF. In nucleotides, the CDR3 is TGTGCCAGTAGCTCGGGCAGTCCCTTGGTTAGTGAGCAGTTCTTC.

This clonotype was recorded many times. The chain is built from TRBV12-3 or TRBV12-4 and TRBJ2-2; 11 positions agree with TRBD2. The CDR3 contains 14 residues. V was clipped by 7 bases and J by 4 bases; unmatched bases: 2. In DNA, the CDR3 is TGTGCCAGCAACCTAGCGGGGGGCACCGGGGAGCTGTTTTTT. Its protein is CASNLAGGTGELFF.

J is TRBJ2-5 and V is TRBV6-1; D tentatively reads TRBD1 or TRBD2 (5 bases each). V gave up 6 bases and J gave up 5 bases, with 19 bases separating them. The germline V gene has CDR1 MNHNS and CDR2 SASEGT. The CDR3 spans 15 residues. The CDR3 region has the DNA TGTGCCAGCAGCGCACCCGGGACCCTGTACGAGACCCAGTACTTC. Protein: CASSAPGTLYETQYF.

A note on this clonotype: The junction departs from the called germline gene at one end, perhaps through a read error. V and J are TRBV12-3 or TRBV12-4 and TRBJ2-3, with 8 bases fitting TRBD1. The CDR3 is 17 residues long. The CDR3 protein is CASSLAPSQGAMATRYF. CDR3 bases: TGTGCCAGCAGTTTAGCCCCTAGCCAGGGGGCAATGGCTACGCGGTATTTT.

The chain joins TRBV12-3 or TRBV12-4 to TRBJ1-1; 9 positions match TRBD1. Germline trimming cut 4 bases from V and 5 bases from J; bases unmatched to any gene: 5. This CDR3 region has 14 residues. As DNA, the CDR3 is TGTGCCAGCAGTTCACAGGGGGCGAAAACTGAAGCTTTCTTT. It encodes CASSSQGAKTEAFF.